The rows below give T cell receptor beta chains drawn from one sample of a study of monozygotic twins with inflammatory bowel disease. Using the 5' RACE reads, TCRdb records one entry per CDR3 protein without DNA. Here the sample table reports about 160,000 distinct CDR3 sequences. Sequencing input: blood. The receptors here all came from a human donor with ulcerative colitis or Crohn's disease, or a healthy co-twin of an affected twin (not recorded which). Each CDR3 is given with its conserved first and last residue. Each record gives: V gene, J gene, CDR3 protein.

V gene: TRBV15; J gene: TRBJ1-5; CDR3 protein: CATSSPGGGNQPQHF
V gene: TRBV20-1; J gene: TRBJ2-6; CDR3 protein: CSAPGTLSGANVLTF
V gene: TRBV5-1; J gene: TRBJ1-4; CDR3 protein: CASSPGTQGREKLFF
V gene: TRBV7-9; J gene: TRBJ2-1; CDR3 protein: CASSLAQNSGLGNEQFF
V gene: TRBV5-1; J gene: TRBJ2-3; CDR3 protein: CTSSLVGLGVNTQYF
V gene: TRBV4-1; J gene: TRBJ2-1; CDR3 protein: CASSQEEPIVYNEQFF
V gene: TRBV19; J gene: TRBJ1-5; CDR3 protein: CASGREDNQPQHF
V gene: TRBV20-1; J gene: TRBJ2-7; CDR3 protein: CSALSFGYRGIDEQYF
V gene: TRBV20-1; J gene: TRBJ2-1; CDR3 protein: CSAREGQFYNEQFF
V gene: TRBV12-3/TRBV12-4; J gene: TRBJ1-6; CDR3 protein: CASSLVQGVSPLHF
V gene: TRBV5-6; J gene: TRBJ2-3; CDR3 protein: CASSHRTTGLIEDTQYF
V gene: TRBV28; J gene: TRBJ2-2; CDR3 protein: CASIGRNTGELFF
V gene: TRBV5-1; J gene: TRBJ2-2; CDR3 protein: CASSWGDTGELFF
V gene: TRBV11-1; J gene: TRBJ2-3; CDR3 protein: CASSYGTDTDTQYF
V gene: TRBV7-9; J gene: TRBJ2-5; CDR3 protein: CASSREAGQETQYF
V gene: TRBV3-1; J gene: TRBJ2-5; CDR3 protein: CASSQIETQYF